This T cell receptor beta chain was identified in a study of blood T cell repertoires in COVID-19. CDR3 length equals 15 residues. CDR1 WSHSY and CDR2 SAAADI come from the germline V gene. V dropped 7 bases and J dropped 6 bases, with 19 bases sitting between them. Per the study methods: How many nucleated cells were present was estimated from reference gene primer amplification. This table comes from immunoSEQ multiplex PCR, and its TCRdb copy is limited to in-frame clones, with some not included. That table furnishes V, J and clone size, whereas the DNA furnished D and trimming. The table shows fewer than 110,000 clones, with more than 80% occurring only once.

Sequenced: peripheral blood. The TCR was taken from a human donor in a cohort sampled during active COVID-19. The J gene is TRBJ1-3, the V gene TRBV10-2; possibly TRBD1 for D (5 bases). CDR3 sequence: CASTDPGGSVNTIYF. CDR3 bases: TGCGCCAGCACCGACCCGGGGGGGTCCGTAAACACCATATATTTT.